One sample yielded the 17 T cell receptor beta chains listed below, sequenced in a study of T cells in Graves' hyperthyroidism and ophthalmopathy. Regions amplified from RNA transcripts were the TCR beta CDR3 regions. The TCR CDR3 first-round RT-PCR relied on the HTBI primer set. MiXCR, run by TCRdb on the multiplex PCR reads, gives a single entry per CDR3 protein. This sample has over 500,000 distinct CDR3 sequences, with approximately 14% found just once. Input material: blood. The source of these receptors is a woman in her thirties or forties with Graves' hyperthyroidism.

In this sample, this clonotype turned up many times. CDR3 DNA: TGTGCCAGCAGCCAGAGCGGGAGGGCCGCCGAAGAGACCCAGTACTTC. It translates to CASSQSGRAAEETQYF. V is TRBV28 and J is TRBJ2-5; 10 nucleotides line up with TRBD2. Germline CDR1 and CDR2: MDHEN and SYDVKM. The CDR3 spans 16 residues. V shed 6 bases, J shed 3 bases, and the junction held 10 bases outside the gene matches. Filled out from reference TRBV28 and TRBJ2-5, the complete variable domain reads DVKVTQSSRYLVKRTGEKVFLECVQDMDHENMFWYRQDPGLGLRLIYFSYDVKMKEKGDIPEGYSVSREKKERFSLILESASTNQTSMYLCASSQSGRAAEETQYFGPGTRLLVL.

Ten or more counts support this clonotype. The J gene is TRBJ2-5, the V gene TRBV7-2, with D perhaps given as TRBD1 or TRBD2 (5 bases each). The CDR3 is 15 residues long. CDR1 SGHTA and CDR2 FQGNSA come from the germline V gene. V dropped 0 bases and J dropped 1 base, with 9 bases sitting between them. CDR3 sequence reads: CASSLAGTSQETQYF. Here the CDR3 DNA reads TGTGCCAGCAGCTTAGCTGGGACGAGCCAAGAGACCCAGTACTTC.

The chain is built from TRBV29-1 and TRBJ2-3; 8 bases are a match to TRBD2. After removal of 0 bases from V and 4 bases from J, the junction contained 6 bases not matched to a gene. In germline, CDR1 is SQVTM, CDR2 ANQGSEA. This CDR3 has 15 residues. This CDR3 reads CSVEDFGTSPDTQYF. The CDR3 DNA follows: TGCAGCGTTGAAGATTTCGGGACTAGTCCAGATACGCAGTATTTT.

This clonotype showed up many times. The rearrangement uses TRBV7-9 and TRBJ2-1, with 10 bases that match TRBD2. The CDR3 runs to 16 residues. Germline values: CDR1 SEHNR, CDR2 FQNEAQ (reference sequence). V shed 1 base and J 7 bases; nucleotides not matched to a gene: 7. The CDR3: CASSLVASGSCNEQFF. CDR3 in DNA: TGTGCCAGCAGCTTAGTCGCTAGCGGGAGTTGTAATGAGCAGTTCTTC.

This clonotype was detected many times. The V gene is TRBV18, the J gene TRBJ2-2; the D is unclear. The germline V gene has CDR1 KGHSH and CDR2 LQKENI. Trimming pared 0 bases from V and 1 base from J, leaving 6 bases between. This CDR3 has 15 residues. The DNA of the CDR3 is TGTGCCAGCTCACCACCGACGGTGAACACCGGGGAGCTGTTTTTT. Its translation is CASSPPTVNTGELFF.

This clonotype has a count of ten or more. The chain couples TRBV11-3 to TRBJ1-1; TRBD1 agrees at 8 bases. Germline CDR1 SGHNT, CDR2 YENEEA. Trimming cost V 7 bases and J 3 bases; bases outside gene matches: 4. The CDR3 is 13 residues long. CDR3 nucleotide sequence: TGTGCCAGCACTCCGGACAGGGACACTGAAGCTTTCTTT. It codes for CASTPDRDTEAFF.

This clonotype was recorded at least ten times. The CDR3 loop reads CASSEGWGTGRTEAFF. The CDR3 DNA reads as TGTGCCAGCAGTGAAGGCTGGGGGACAGGGAGGACTGAAGCTTTCTTT. J is TRBJ1-1 and V is TRBV6-1; 9 nucleotides align to TRBD1. The V gene's germline CDR1 is MNHNS and CDR2 SASEGT. With 1 base clipped from V and 5 bases from J, the junction kept 8 bases outside the gene matches. The CDR3 has 16 amino acids.

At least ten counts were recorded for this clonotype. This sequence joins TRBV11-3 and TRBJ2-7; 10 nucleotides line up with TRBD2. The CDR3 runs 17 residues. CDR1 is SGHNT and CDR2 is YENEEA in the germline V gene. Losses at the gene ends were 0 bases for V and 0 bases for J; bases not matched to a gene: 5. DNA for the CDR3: TGTGCCAGCAGCTTAGATACTAGCGGGATTAGCTCCTACGAGCAGTACTTC. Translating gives CASSLDTSGISSYEQYF.

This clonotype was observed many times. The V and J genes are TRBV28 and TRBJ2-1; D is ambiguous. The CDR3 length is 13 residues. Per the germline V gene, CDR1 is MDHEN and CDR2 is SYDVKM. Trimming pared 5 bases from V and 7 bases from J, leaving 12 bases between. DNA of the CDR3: TGTGCCAGCAGTCTAGGGCAGTGGAATGAGCAGTTCTTC. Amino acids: CASSLGQWNEQFF.

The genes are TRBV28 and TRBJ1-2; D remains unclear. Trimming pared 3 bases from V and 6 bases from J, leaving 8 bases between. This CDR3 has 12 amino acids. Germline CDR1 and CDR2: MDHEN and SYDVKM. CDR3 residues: CASSLVTDGYTF. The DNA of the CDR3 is TGTGCCAGCAGTTTGGTTACGGATGGCTACACCTTC.

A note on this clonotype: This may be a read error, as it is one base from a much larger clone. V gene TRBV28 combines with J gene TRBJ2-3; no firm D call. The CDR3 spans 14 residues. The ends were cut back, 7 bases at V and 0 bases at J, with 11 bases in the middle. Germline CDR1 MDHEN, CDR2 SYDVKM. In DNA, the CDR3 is TGTGCCAGCAACTTGGTGCCCAGCACAGATACGCAGTATTTT. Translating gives CASNLVPSTDTQYF.

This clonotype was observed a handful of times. The CDR3 DNA is TGTGCCAGCACTGGTGCGGGGGGTACTGAAGCTTTCTTT. Protein product: CASTGAGGTEAFF. This chain links TRBV6-4 with TRBJ1-1; a possible D gene is TRBD1 (5 bases). V was clipped by 7 bases and J by 5 bases, with 14 bases between them. The length of the CDR3 is 13 residues. The germline V gene has CDR1 MRHNA and CDR2 SNTAGT.

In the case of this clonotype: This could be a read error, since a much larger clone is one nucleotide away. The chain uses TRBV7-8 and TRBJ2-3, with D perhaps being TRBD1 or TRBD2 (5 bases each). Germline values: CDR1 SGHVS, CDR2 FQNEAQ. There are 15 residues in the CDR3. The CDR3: CVSSYRDLFTDTQYF. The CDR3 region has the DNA TGTGTCAGCAGCTACCGGGACCTCTTCACAGATACGCAGTATTTT.

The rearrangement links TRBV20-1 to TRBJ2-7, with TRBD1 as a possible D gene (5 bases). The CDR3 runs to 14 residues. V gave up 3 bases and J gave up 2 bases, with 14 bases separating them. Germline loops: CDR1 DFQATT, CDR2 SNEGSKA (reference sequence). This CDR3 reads CSASSVAGTYEQYF. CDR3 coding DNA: TGCAGTGCTAGTTCTGTTGCAGGGACCTACGAGCAGTACTTC.

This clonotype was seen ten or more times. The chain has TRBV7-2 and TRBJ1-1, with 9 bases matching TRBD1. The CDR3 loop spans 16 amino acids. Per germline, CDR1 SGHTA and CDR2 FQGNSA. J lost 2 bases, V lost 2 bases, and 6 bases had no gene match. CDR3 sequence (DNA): TGTGCCAGCAGCTTATATGGGACAGGGTCCAACACTGAAGCTTTCTTT. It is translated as CASSLYGTGSNTEAFF.

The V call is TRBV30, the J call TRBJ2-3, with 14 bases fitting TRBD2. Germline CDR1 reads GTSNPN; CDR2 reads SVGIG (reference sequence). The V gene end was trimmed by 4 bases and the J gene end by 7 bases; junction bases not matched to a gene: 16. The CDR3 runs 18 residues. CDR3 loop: CAWTFYGTSGSRTNTQYF. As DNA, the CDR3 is TGTGCCTGGACCTTCTACGGGACTAGCGGGAGTCGCACTAATACGCAGTATTTT.

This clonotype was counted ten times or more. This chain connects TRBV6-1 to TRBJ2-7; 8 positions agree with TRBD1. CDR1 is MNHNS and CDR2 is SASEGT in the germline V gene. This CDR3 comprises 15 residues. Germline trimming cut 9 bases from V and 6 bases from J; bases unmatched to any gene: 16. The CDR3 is CARVKGQAITCEQYF. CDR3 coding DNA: TGTGCCAGGGTTAAGGGACAGGCCATCACCTGCGAGCAGTACTTC.